Each of the 14 T cell receptor beta chains below was sequenced from the same sample in a study of blood T cell repertoires in COVID-19. Sequencing was performed with immunoSEQ multiplex PCR; in TCRdb, only in-frame clones are kept and a portion is missing. Here the sample spans 90,000 to 140,000 clones, roughly 79% being singletons. The specimen was peripheral blood. The receptors here all came from a woman between 65 and 79 years old with acute or convalescent COVID-19.

The gene calls are TRBV11-2 and TRBJ2-5; 7 bases line up with TRBD2. V lost 2 bases, J lost 5 bases, and 8 bases stayed unmatched. The germline gives CDR1 SGHAT, CDR2 FQNNGV. This CDR3 has 15 residues. The DNA for the CDR3 is TGTGCCAGCAGCTTAATGGGGGGGGTTTGGGAGACCCAGTACTTC. Translated: CASSLMGGVWETQYF.

This sequence joins TRBV11-2 and TRBJ1-1; 7 positions agree with TRBD1. The CDR3 is made up of 12 amino acids. Germline CDR1 is SGHAT and CDR2 is FQNNGV. J gave up 6 bases and V 8 bases, and 6 bases lay outside the gene matches. The CDR3 here is CASRQGFAEAFF. The CDR3 DNA reads TGTGCCAGCCGACAGGGTTTCGCTGAAGCTTTCTTT.

The CDR3 nucleotides read TGTGCCAGCAGCCCTCTGAGCGCAGGGAGGTACGAGCAGTACTTC. This translates into CASSPLSAGRYEQYF. The rearrangement joins TRBV3-1 (or the pseudogene TRBV3-2) to TRBJ2-7; possible D gene TRBD2, 6 bases. From germline, CDR1 is LGHDT and CDR2 YNNKEL (reference sequence). V lost 4 bases to trimming and J lost 4 bases, with 17 bases between them. The CDR3 has 15 residues.

V gene TRBV2 combines with J gene TRBJ2-2, with a weak D call TRBD1 (5 bases). This CDR3 region has 14 residues. Trimming left V 4 bases short and J 1 base short, with 7 bases between. From germline, CDR1 is SNHLY and CDR2 FYNNEI. The CDR3 region has the DNA TGTGCCAGCAGTGTCGGACAGAACACCGGGGAGCTGTTTTTT. It is translated as CASSVGQNTGELFF.

This chain connects TRBV5-1 to TRBJ1-5, with TRBD1 matching 9 bases. V shed 9 bases, J shed 1 base, and the junction held 5 bases outside the gene matches. CDR3 length: 14 residues. Germline-derived CDR1 and CDR2 are SGHRS and YFSETQ. The CDR3 sequence is CAKNRGHSNQPQHF. The CDR3 nucleotides read TGCGCCAAGAACAGGGGGCACAGCAATCAGCCCCAGCATTTT. Together with reference TRBV5-1 and TRBJ1-5, the CDR3 gives the full variable domain: KAGVTQTPRYLIKTRGQQVTLSCSPISGHRSVSWYQQTPGQGLQFLFEYFSETQRNKGNFPGRFSGRQFSNSRSEMNVSTLELGDSALYLCAKNRGHSNQPQHFGDGTRLSIL.

V and J are TRBV9 and TRBJ1-2; 10 nucleotides align to TRBD1. Germline CDR1 and CDR2: SGDLS and YYNGEE. CDR3 size: 17 residues. The trim removed 1 base at V and 2 bases at J, leaving 8 bases unmatched. CDR3 sequence reads: CASSVSQTGQGNYGYTF. For the CDR3, the DNA is TGTGCCAGCAGCGTAAGCCAAACGGGACAGGGGAACTATGGCTACACCTTC.

This chain connects TRBV7-9 to TRBJ1-2; no definite D call. The CDR3 has 13 residues. V gave up 3 bases and J gave up 1 base, with 6 bases separating them. Germline CDR1 and CDR2: SEHNR and FQNEAQ (reference sequence). The CDR3 sequence: CASSLRSNYGYTF. The CDR3 nucleotides read TGTGCCAGCAGCTTGCGTAGTAACTATGGCTACACCTTC.

This clone has only one observation. V usage is TRBV29-1 and J usage is TRBJ1-2; 10 bases fit TRBD1. Germline CDR1 and CDR2: SQVTM and ANQGSEA. After removal of 7 bases from V and 6 bases from J, the junction contained 14 bases not matched to a gene. The CDR3 has 15 residues. CDR3 nucleotide sequence: TGCAGCGCTGGTAGCCCCCCGGGACAGGGGCATGGCTACACCTTC. It specifies CSAGSPPGQGHGYTF.

The V gene is TRBV19, the J gene TRBJ2-1; 9 bases map to TRBD1. Trimming at V came to 3 bases and at J to 5 bases, leaving 14 bases not matched to a gene. Germline assignment: CDR1 LNHDA and CDR2 SQIVND (reference sequence). CDR3 length equals 18 residues. In DNA form, the CDR3 reads TGTGCCAGTAGTATTAGGGCTACCGGGACAGGGCATGACAATGAGCAGTTCTTC. Amino acid sequence: CASSIRATGTGHDNEQFF.

CDR3 region: CASSYSTSGRDTQYF. In DNA form, the CDR3 reads TGTGCCAGCAGTTACTCGACTAGCGGGAGGGATACGCAGTATTTT. The chain recombines TRBV6-5 with TRBJ2-3; TRBD2 agrees at 13 bases. The J segment lost 6 bases and the V segment lost 0 bases, leaving 0 bases of the junction unmatched. Germline lookup yields CDR1 MNHEY and CDR2 SVGAGI. The CDR3 has 15 amino acids.

This sequence joins TRBV5-8 and TRBJ1-2; 8 nucleotides line up with TRBD1. Looked up from germline, CDR1 is SGHTS and CDR2 is YDEGEE. V lost 3 bases to trimming and J lost 7 bases; unmatched junction nucleotides: 8. The CDR3 has 14 amino acids. CDR3: CASSWGQEVFGYTF. The CDR3 bases are TGTGCCAGCAGCTGGGGACAGGAGGTTTTTGGCTACACCTTC.

J is TRBJ2-1 and V is TRBV5-1; 13 bases agree with TRBD2. The CDR3 runs to 16 residues. Losses at the gene ends were 4 bases for V and 8 bases for J; bases not matched to a gene: 9. Germline CDR1 and CDR2: SGHRS and YFSETQ. In DNA form, the CDR3 reads TGCGCCAGCAGCCCCGGACTAGCGGGGGTGTTCGATGAGCAGTTCTTC. Its translation is CASSPGLAGVFDEQFF. Supplemented by reference TRBV5-1 and TRBJ2-1, the full variable domain reads KAGVTQTPRYLIKTRGQQVTLSCSPISGHRSVSWYQQTPGQGLQFLFEYFSETQRNKGNFPGRFSGRQFSNSRSEMNVSTLELGDSALYLCASSPGLAGVFDEQFFGPGTRLTVL.

This chain joins TRBV27 and TRBJ2-5; the D is unclear. V was cut by 0 bases and J by 5 bases, with 7 bases left in between. Per the germline V gene, CDR1 is MNHEY and CDR2 is SMNVEV (reference sequence). The CDR3 is 13 amino acids. CDR3 bases: TGTGCCAGCAGTTTATCCGGTATCGAGACCCAGTACTTC. Encoded protein: CASSLSGIETQYF.

The chain couples TRBV6-5 to TRBJ1-5; D may be TRBD1 (6 bases). This CDR3 region has 14 residues. V dropped 7 bases and J dropped 1 base, with 11 bases sitting between them. Germline assignment: CDR1 MNHEY and CDR2 SVGAGI. This chain's CDR3 is CASTRRGSNQPQHF. The CDR3, as DNA: TGTGCCAGCACCCGCAGGGGAAGCAATCAGCCCCAGCATTTT.